Shown below are 5 T cell receptor beta chains from a single sample sequenced in a study of early T cells in non-severe SARS-CoV-2 infection. TCRdb fed the 5' RACE reads into MiXCR, producing one record per CDR3 protein. The table shows about 110,000 distinct CDR3 sequences, with 11% occurring only once. The sequencing sample was made of whole blood. The receptors shown here come from an adult who was a healthcare worker with PCR-confirmed SARS-CoV-2 infection or an uninfected control (not recorded which).

This clonotype was recorded a few times. DNA of the CDR3: TGCAGTGCTAGGGCGGCAAATACGCAGTATTTT. Encoded protein: CSARAANTQYF. This chain joins TRBV20-1 and TRBJ2-3; no clear D. V lost 3 bases and J lost 7, with 8 bases in between. The CDR3 length is 11 residues. The V gene's germline CDR1 is DFQATT and CDR2 SNEGSKA (reference sequence).

The table lists this clonotype with many counts. The chain employs TRBV11-2 and TRBJ2-1; D could derive from TRBD1 or TRBD2 (5 bases each). The CDR3 length is 12 residues. The germline gives CDR1 SGHAT, CDR2 FQNNGV. V shed 5 bases and J shed 10 bases, with 12 bases lying between them. CDR3 in DNA: TGTGCCAGCAGCCCTCGGGGCTTCGAGCAGTTCTTC. Its protein is CASSPRGFEQFF.

This clonotype was observed many times. This rearrangement joins TRBV4-1 to TRBJ2-7, with 7 bases aligning to TRBD2. Looked up from germline, CDR1 is MGHRA and CDR2 is YSYEKL. After removal of 4 bases from V and 2 bases from J, the junction contained 8 bases not matched to a gene. The CDR3 covers 15 residues. The CDR3 spells CASSPSGDYTYEQYF. The CDR3 coding sequence is TGCGCCAGCAGCCCCAGCGGGGACTACACCTACGAGCAGTACTTC.

This clonotype has only a few counts. V is TRBV7-9 and J is TRBJ2-7; D unresolved. The CDR3 length is 16 residues. Trimming removed 1 base from V and 2 bases from J, with 15 bases in between. Per germline, CDR1 SEHNR and CDR2 FQNEAQ (reference sequence). The CDR3 sequence: CASSLGVGYRAYEQYF. Written as DNA, the CDR3 is TGTGCCAGCAGCTTAGGAGTCGGCTACAGAGCCTACGAGCAGTACTTC.

This chain connects TRBV28 to TRBJ2-2; 12 bases agree with TRBD2. Trimming cost V 2 bases and J 6 bases; bases outside gene matches: 1. The CDR3 runs 15 residues. Germline V CDR1 and CDR2: MDHEN, SYDVKM. Here the CDR3 reads CASSLLAGGPGELFF. CDR3 in DNA: TGTGCCAGCAGTTTACTAGCGGGAGGGCCCGGGGAGCTGTTTTTT.